The rows below give T cell receptor beta chains drawn from one sample of a study of primary melanoma T cells and metastatic recurrence. Sequenced by immunoSEQ multiplex PCR; TCRdb stores in-frame clones only, minus some. The top ten clones hold roughly 16% of a sample with hundreds of clones, less than 75% of them seen once. Sequencing was done on a sample of melanoma tumor tissue. The receptors stem from a human donor with melanoma. CDR3s include the opening cysteine and the closing phenylalanine or tryptophan. The D gene is left open where the match is weak. For some rows the clone size is stated as once, few or many, or as a class when expanded; others skip it.

-	-	TRBJ1-1	TRBV7-6	TGTGCCAGCAGCCTATCTTCCCGGGCTATGGACACTGAAGCTTTCTTT	CASSLSSRAMDTEAFF
-	-	TRBJ1-1	TRBV15	TGTGCCACCAGCAAAGGAACAGAGAACACTGAAGCTTTCTTT	CATSKGTENTEAFF
-	TRBD2	TRBJ2-1	TRBV28	TGTGCCAGCAGTTTCCTAGCGGGGGGGCCATTCAATGAGCAGTTCTTC	CASSFLAGGPFNEQFF
few	TRBD1	TRBJ1-6	TRBV6-8	TGTGCCAGCAGTAGACAGGGGAAGGATTCACCCCTCCACTTT	CASSRQGKDSPLHF
-	-	TRBJ2-7	TRBV6-8	TGTGCCAGCAGTTACCTTGACGGGGGGACAGCCGGCGAGTACGAGCAGTACTTC	CASSYLDGGTAGEYEQYF
few	-	TRBJ2-4	TRBV11-3	TGTGCCAGCAGCTTAGACAGGGGAGGGAACATTCAGTACTTC	CASSLDRGGNIQYF
-	-	TRBJ2-7	TRBV5-1	TGCGCCAGCAGCTTTGGGGGGGCCACCTCCTACGAGCAGTACTTC	CASSFGGATSYEQYF
-	-	TRBJ2-6	TRBV11-3	TGTGCCAGCAGCTTGGGCAACCCAGCATCTGGGGCCAACGTCCTGACTTTC	CASSLGNPASGANVLTF
-	-	TRBJ2-3	TRBV2	TGTGCCAGCAGTGAGGACGGGTACACAGATACGCAGTATTTT	CASSEDGYTDTQYF
-	-	TRBJ2-4	TRBV6-8	TGTGCCAGCACCCAGGACGCGGCCAAAAACATTCAGTACTTC	CASTQDAAKNIQYF
-	TRBD1	TRBJ2-2	TRBV12-5	TGTGCCAGCTTGGGGACAGGGACCACTGGGGAGCTGTTTTTT	CASLGTGTTGELFF
few	-	TRBJ2-1	TRBV19	TGTGCCAGTAGGATGTCCATCGATGAGCAGTTCTTC	CASRMSIDEQFF
-	-	TRBJ1-5	TRBV29-1	TGCAGCGCTCTGGGGGATAGCAATCAGCCCCAGCATTTT	CSALGDSNQPQHF
-	-	TRBJ1-1	TRBV5-1	TGCGCCAGCAGCAGGTCAGGGAGTGGGAACACTGAAGCTTTCTTT	CASSRSGSGNTEAFF
-	-	TRBJ2-7	TRBV2	TGTGCCAGCAGTGCGACTAACTACGAGCAGTACTTC	CASSATNYEQYF
-	-	TRBJ1-1	TRBV6-8	TGTGCCATCAGACTCATGGCCCCACCTCACCAACCGGTGAACACTGAAGCTTTCTTT	CAIRLMAPPHQPVNTEAFF
-	-	TRBJ1-6	TRBV6-8	TGTGCCAGCAAATCGGGAGCCCCCTATAATTCACCCCTCCACTTT	CASKSGAPYNSPLHF
-	-	TRBJ1-4	TRBV6-7	TGTGCCAGCAGTGGGGGACACTCTAATGAAAAACTGTTTTTT	CASSGGHSNEKLFF
-	TRBD1	TRBJ1-2	TRBV29-1	TGCAGCGTTGTGACAGGGTCGGTTGGTGGCTACACCTTC	CSVVTGSVGGYTF
-	-	TRBJ2-6	TRBV5-1	TGCGCCAGCAGCCCATCAGTGGGGGCTGCTGGGGCCAACGTCCTGACTTTC	CASSPSVGAAGANVLTF
-	-	TRBJ2-7	TRBV7-5	TGTGCCAGCAGCGACCGGGACAGGGCCTCTCACGAGCAGTACTTC	CASSDRDRASHEQYF
-	-	TRBJ2-1	TRBV28	TGTGCCAGCAGAACTAATCCCCCACCTGACAATGAGCAGTTCTTC	CASRTNPPPDNEQFF
-	TRBD2	TRBJ2-2	TRBV15	TGTGCCACCAGCAGAGATAGACTAGCGGAGAACACCGGGGAGCTGTTTTTT	CATSRDRLAENTGELFF
once	TRBD2	TRBJ2-2	TRBV11-3	TGTGCCAGCAGCAATAGAGGCGGGAGGTACGACACCGGGGAGCTGTTTTTT	CASSNRGGRYDTGELFF
-	-	TRBJ1-2	TRBV7-2	TGTGCCAGCAGCTTAGCAGGAAGGACGACAATAACCTTC	CASSLAGRTTITF
-	-	TRBJ1-4	TRBV6-8	TGTGCCAGCAGCCTCGTCACATGGCAAAAACTGTTTTTT	CASSLVTWQKLFF
-	-	TRBJ2-2	TRBV7-5	TGTGCCAGCAGCTTTCCCCGGGACAGGGAGAACACCGGGGAGCTGTTTTTT	CASSFPRDRENTGELFF
few	-	TRBJ2-2	TRBV19	TGTGCCAGTAGTATCCTAACAGGGAGGAGGTCCGGGGAGCTGTTTTTT	CASSILTGRRSGELFF
-	TRBD1	TRBJ2-5	TRBV10-3	TGTGCCATCAGTGAGACAGGGGGAAAGACCCAGTACTTC	CAISETGGKTQYF